Below are 20 T cell receptor beta chains sequenced from a single sample in a study of graft-versus-host responses after intestinal transplantation. Only in-frame clones appear in the TCRdb table, and some are missing; sequencing was by immunoSEQ multiplex PCR. The table records 90,000 to 120,000 clones, about 87% of them present only once. These receptors are not linked to any known antigen. The sequencing used unstimulated CD4+ T cells sorted from spleen or lymph node cells, collected before transplant. These receptors were taken from a human donor who was the organ donor for an intestinal transplant.

This clone was seen more than once but under ten times. This sequence joins TRBV4-1 and TRBJ1-4; 7 positions agree with TRBD1. Germline values: CDR1 MGHRA, CDR2 YSYEKL. Germline trimming cut 1 base from V and 10 bases from J; bases unmatched to any gene: 21. The CDR3 is 19 residues long. The CDR3 sequence: CASSQVPSGPGQVSGKLFF. CDR3 bases: TGCGCCAGCAGCCAAGTGCCATCAGGGCCCGGACAGGTTTCAGGAAAACTGTTTTTT.

This clone was picked up a small number of times. The chain has TRBV7-2 and TRBJ2-1; D remains ambiguous. V lost 5 bases and J 10 bases, leaving 12 bases between the germline ends. This CDR3 is 12 amino acids long. CDR1 and CDR2 from the germline V gene are SGHTA and FQGNSA. CDR3 protein: CASSLPLLEQFF. CDR3 sequence (DNA): TGTGCCAGCAGCCTCCCTCTTTTGGAGCAGTTCTTC.

J is TRBJ2-3 and V is TRBV5-1; 12 bases map to TRBD2. There are 19 residues in the CDR3. V was pared by 3 bases and J by 1 base, with 12 bases of the junction left unmatched. CDR1 is SGHRS, CDR2 YFSETQ, per germline. This CDR3 is CASSSRGLAGSRGTDTQYF. The CDR3 nucleotides are TGCGCCAGCAGCTCCCGAGGACTAGCGGGAAGTCGTGGCACAGATACGCAGTATTTT.

The rearrangement joins TRBV6-6 to TRBJ1-2, with 11 nucleotides matching TRBD1. CDR1 MNHNY and CDR2 SVGAGI come from the germline V gene (reference sequence). V lost 6 bases to trimming and J lost 6 bases; unmatched junction nucleotides: 3. The CDR3 is 13 amino acids. This CDR3 is CASSWTGGNGYTF. DNA of the CDR3: TGTGCCAGCAGCTGGACAGGGGGCAATGGCTACACCTTC.

V and J are TRBV2 and TRBJ1-2, with D perhaps matching TRBD1 (6 bases). Germline V CDR1 and CDR2: SNHLY, FYNNEI. V lost 4 bases, J lost 5 bases, and 11 bases lay in between. The CDR3 extends over 13 amino acids. The CDR3 protein is CASSAGAQYGYTF. CDR3 bases: TGTGCCAGCAGTGCAGGGGCTCAATATGGCTACACCTTC.

This clone was counted a few times. This chain joins TRBV5-5 and TRBJ2-1; TRBD2 agrees at 7 bases. V lost 3 bases, J lost 2 bases, and 5 bases stayed unmatched. Per the germline V gene, CDR1 is SGHKS and CDR2 is YYEKEE (reference sequence). This CDR3 is built from 15 residues. The CDR3 bases are TGTGCCAGCAGCTGGGACCGGGGGGCCTACAATGAGCAGTTCTTC. It is translated as CASSWDRGAYNEQFF.

The rearrangement uses TRBV5-1 and TRBJ2-4, with 8 bases matching TRBD1. The trim removed 0 bases at V and 8 bases at J, leaving 10 bases unmatched. The germline V gene has CDR1 SGHRS and CDR2 YFSETQ. This CDR3 region has 16 residues. This CDR3 is CASSLGGQGLSDIQYF. The DNA of the CDR3 is TGCGCCAGCAGCTTGGGAGGACAGGGATTGTCGGACATTCAGTACTTC.

V and J are TRBV6-1 and TRBJ1-6, with a possible D match to TRBD1 (5 bases). The CDR3 is 15 amino acids. The germline V gene has CDR1 MNHNS and CDR2 SASEGT. Trimming stripped 5 bases from V and 10 bases from J, with 18 bases between. The CDR3 DNA follows: TGTGCCAGCAGTCCGCAGGGTATTGTAGGGTCACCCCTCCACTTT. It translates to CASSPQGIVGSPLHF.

This clone has only one observation. DNA of the CDR3: TGTGCCAGCAGCTTAGGAAACAGCGGGCCTACCACAGATACGCAGTATTTT. Protein sequence: CASSLGNSGPTTDTQYF. The rearrangement links TRBV7-9 to TRBJ2-3, with TRBD2 as a possible D gene (6 bases). Trimming shortened V by 1 base and J by 2 bases, and 16 bases separated the two germline ends. The V gene's germline CDR1 is SEHNR and CDR2 FQNEAQ (reference sequence). The CDR3 has 17 residues.

This clone was seen a handful of times. J is TRBJ1-3 and V is TRBV18; no reliable D call. Germline lookup yields CDR1 KGHSH and CDR2 LQKENI. V was pared by 4 bases and J by 0 bases, with 4 bases between. The CDR3 totals 13 residues. CDR3 coding DNA: TGTGCCAGCTCACATGGCTCTGGAAACACCATATATTTT. Its protein is CASSHGSGNTIYF.

The chain recombines TRBV7-5 with TRBJ1-3; the tabulated D call, TRBD1, remains unverified against the DNA. TRBV7-5 is given as a pseudogene. The CDR3 is made up of 13 amino acids. The CDR3 loop reads CVRSTRQRNTIYF. In DNA, the CDR3 is TGTGTCAGAAGCACCCGACAGCGAAACACCATATATTTT.

The gene calls are TRBV2 and TRBJ1-4; D unclear. Trimming took off 7 bases at V and 3 bases at J, with 12 bases between the two ends. Looked up from germline, CDR1 is SNHLY and CDR2 is FYNNEI. This CDR3 has 14 amino acids. The CDR3 protein is CASKKYHSNEKLFF. The CDR3, as DNA: TGTGCCAGCAAGAAATATCACTCTAATGAAAAACTGTTTTTT.

V usage is TRBV5-1 and J usage is TRBJ1-1, with no clear D. There are 12 residues in the CDR3. Germline CDR1 SGHRS, CDR2 YFSETQ. V shed 2 bases and J shed 6 bases, with 8 bases lying between them. This chain's CDR3 is CASSFGISEAFF. DNA for the CDR3: TGCGCCAGCAGCTTTGGGATTTCTGAAGCTTTCTTT.

The genes are TRBV7-2 and TRBJ2-7, with TRBD2 as a possible D gene (6 bases). The ends were cut back, 1 base at V and 7 bases at J, with 17 bases in the middle. The CDR3 sequence is 15 residues long. The germline V gene encodes CDR1 SGHTA and CDR2 FQGNSA. Here the CDR3 DNA reads TGTGCCAGCAGCTTAGGGGGGGTCGCCTCTCGGGAGCAGTACTTC. Translated: CASSLGGVASREQYF.

V and J are TRBV9 and TRBJ2-1, with 7 bases lining up with TRBD2. Trimming removed 4 bases from V and 2 bases from J; junction bases left unmatched: 6. This CDR3 comprises 15 residues. Germline CDR1 SGDLS, CDR2 YYNGEE. CDR3 DNA: TGTGCCAGCAGCTTCGAGGGGAGGGCCTACAATGAGCAGTTCTTC. Protein: CASSFEGRAYNEQFF.

The J gene is TRBJ1-3, the V gene TRBV5-1; D unclear. There are 16 residues in the CDR3. Germline CDR1 SGHRS, CDR2 YFSETQ. Deletions cut 4 bases from V and 6 bases from J, with 20 bases between. The CDR3 region is CASSPGPTNPINTIYF. CDR3 nucleotides: TGCGCCAGCAGCCCCGGCCCGACCAATCCGATAAACACCATATATTTT.

V usage is TRBV5-1 and J usage is TRBJ1-4; D unclear. Germline CDR1 and CDR2: SGHRS and YFSETQ. The CDR3 extends over 15 amino acids. V lost 0 bases to trimming and J lost 5 bases, with 11 bases between them. This chain's CDR3 is CASSLGTVGNEKLFF. The CDR3 DNA sequence: TGCGCCAGCAGCTTGGGGACGGTGGGAAATGAAAAACTGTTTTTT.

V is TRBV19 and J is TRBJ2-2; D gene uncertain. Trimming took off 3 bases at V and 1 base at J, with 12 bases between the two ends. The V gene's germline CDR1 is LNHDA and CDR2 SQIVND (reference sequence). The CDR3 is 16 residues long. For the CDR3, the DNA is TGTGCCAGTAGTATTTGGTCAGCGATGAACACCGGGGAGCTGTTTTTT. Its protein product is CASSIWSAMNTGELFF.

The chain recombines TRBV2 with TRBJ1-1; 9 bases are shared with TRBD1. The CDR3 extends over 15 amino acids. Germline V gene lookup returns CDR1 SNHLY and CDR2 FYNNEI. Germline trimming cut 1 base from V and 5 bases from J; bases unmatched to any gene: 5. CDR3 region: CASSEDRGRNTEAFF. DNA for the CDR3: TGTGCCAGCAGTGAAGACAGGGGGCGAAATACTGAAGCTTTCTTT.

The chain joins TRBV9 to TRBJ2-3, with D possibly being TRBD1 (6 bases). Trimming removed 3 bases from V and 3 bases from J, with 11 bases in between. Germline lookup yields CDR1 SGDLS and CDR2 YYNGEE. The CDR3 extends over 14 amino acids. CDR3 amino acids: CASSARTGTDTQYF. Here the CDR3 DNA reads TGTGCCAGCAGCGCCCGAACAGGGACAGATACGCAGTATTTT. The complete variable domain, with remaining parts taken from reference TRBV9 and TRBJ2-3, reads DSGVTQTPKHLITATGQRVTLRCSPRSGDLSVYWYQQSLDQGLQFLIQYYNGEERAKGNILERFSAQQFPDLHSELNLSSLELGDSALYFCASSARTGTDTQYFGPGTRLTVL.